This T cell receptor beta chain comes out of a study of shared clonotypes between healthy human individuals. Profiling relied on immunoSEQ multiplex PCR, and the TCRdb table lists in-frame clones only, not all of them. The sample has about 800,000 clones, 90% to 97% seen once. Looked up from germline, CDR1 is MGHRA and CDR2 is YSYEKL. The length of the CDR3 is 14 residues. V lost 1 base to trimming and J lost 4 bases, with 10 bases between them. Positively selected for CCR7, the CD45RO-negative cells used as naive CD8 cells excluded terminally differentiated effector memory CD45RA+ cells. Each sample came from a Caucasian adult donor living in Nashville, Tennessee.

Sequenced: naive CD8+ T cells sorted from blood. The sequence was collected from a man aged 25-40 years in good health. The gene calls are TRBV4-1 and TRBJ1-1; D uncertain. The CDR3 is CASSQGGSSTEAFF. The CDR3 DNA reads as TGCGCCAGCAGCCAAGGGGGTTCGAGCACTGAAGCTTTCTTT.